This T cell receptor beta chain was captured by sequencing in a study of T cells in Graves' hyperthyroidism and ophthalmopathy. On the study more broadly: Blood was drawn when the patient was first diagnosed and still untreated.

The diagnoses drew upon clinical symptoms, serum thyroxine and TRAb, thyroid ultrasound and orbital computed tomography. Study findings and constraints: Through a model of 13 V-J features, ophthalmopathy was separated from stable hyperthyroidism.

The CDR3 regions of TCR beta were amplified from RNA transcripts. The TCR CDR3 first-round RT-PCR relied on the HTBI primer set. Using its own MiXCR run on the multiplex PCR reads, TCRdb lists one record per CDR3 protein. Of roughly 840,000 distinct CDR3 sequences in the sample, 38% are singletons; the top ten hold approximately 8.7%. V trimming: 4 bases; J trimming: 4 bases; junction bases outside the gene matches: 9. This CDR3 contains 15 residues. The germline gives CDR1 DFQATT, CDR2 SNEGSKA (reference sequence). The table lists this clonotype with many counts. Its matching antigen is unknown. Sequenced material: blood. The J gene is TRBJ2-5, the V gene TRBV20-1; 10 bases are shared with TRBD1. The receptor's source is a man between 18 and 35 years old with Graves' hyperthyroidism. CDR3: CSAIHGTGDGETQYF. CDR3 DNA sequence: TGCAGTGCTATCCACGGGACAGGGGATGGAGAGACCCAGTACTTC.